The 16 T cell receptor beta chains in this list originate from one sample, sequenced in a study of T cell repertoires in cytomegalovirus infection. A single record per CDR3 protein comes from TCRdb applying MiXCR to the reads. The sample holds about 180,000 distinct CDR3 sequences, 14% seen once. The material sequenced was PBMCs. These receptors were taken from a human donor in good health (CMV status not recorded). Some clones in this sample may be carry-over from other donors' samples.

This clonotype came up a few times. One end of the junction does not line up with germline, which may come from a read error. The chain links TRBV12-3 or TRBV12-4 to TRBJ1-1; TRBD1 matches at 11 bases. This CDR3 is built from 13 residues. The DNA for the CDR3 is TGTGCAAGCAGTTTGGGACAGGGGGTTGAAGCTTTCTTT. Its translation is CASSLGQGVEAFF.

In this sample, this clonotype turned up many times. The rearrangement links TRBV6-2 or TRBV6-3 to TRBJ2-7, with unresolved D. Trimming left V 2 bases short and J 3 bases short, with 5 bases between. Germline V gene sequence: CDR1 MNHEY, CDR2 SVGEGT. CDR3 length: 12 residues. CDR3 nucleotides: TGTGCCAGCAGTTACGATTACTACGAGCAGTACTTC. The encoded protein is CASSYDYYEQYF.

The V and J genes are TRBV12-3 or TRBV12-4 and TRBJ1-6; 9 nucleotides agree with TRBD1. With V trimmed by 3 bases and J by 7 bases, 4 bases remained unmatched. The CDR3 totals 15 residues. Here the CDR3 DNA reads TGTGCCAGCAGTTTGTGGGGACAGGGCAATTCACCCCTCCACTTT. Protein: CASSLWGQGNSPLHF.

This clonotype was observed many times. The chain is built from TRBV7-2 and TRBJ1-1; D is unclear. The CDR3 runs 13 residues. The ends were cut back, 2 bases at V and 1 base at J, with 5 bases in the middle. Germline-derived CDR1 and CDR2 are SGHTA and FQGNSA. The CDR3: CASSLTANTEAFF. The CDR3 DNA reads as TGTGCCAGCAGCTTAACAGCGAACACTGAAGCTTTCTTT.

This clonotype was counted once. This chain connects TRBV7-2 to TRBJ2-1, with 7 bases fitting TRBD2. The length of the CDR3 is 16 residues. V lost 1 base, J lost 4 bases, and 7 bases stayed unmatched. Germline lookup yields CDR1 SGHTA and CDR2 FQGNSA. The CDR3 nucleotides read TGTGCCAGCAGCTTAGTATCGAGCGGGGTTTACAATGAGCAGTTCTTC. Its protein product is CASSLVSSGVYNEQFF.

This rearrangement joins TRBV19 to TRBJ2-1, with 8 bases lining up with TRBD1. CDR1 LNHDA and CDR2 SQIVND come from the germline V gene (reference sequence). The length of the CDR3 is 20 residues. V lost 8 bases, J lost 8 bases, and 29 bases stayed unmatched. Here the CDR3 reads CASQNSRDRFQYSGIDEQFF. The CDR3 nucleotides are TGTGCCAGTCAGAATTCCCGGGACAGGTTTCAATATTCGGGGATCGATGAGCAGTTCTTC.

The CDR3 here is CASRKTGGTGNTEAFF. The CDR3 coding sequence is TGTGCCAGCAGAAAGACAGGCGGAACGGGGAACACTGAAGCTTTCTTT. The chain uses TRBV12-3 or TRBV12-4 and TRBJ1-1, with a weak D call TRBD1 (6 bases). V was pared by 6 bases and J by 1 base, with 18 bases between. CDR3 size: 16 residues.

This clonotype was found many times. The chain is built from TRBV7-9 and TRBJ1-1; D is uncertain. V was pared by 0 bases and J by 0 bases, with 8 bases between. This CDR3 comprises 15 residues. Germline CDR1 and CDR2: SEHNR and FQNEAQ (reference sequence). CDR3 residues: CASSLADQMNTEAFF. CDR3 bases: TGTGCCAGCAGCTTAGCGGACCAGATGAACACTGAAGCTTTCTTT.

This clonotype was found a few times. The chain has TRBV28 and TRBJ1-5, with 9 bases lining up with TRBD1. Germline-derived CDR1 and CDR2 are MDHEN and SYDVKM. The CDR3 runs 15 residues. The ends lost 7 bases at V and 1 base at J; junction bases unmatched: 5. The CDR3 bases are TGTGCCAGCAATTGGGGGACAGGGAGCAATCAGCCCCAGCATTTT. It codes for CASNWGTGSNQPQHF.

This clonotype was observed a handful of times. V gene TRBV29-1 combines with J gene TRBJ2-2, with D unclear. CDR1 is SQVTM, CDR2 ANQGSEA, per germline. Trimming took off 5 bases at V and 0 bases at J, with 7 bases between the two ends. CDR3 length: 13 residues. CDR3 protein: CSVRTANTGELFF. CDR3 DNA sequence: TGCAGCGTTCGGACGGCGAACACCGGGGAGCTGTTTTTT.

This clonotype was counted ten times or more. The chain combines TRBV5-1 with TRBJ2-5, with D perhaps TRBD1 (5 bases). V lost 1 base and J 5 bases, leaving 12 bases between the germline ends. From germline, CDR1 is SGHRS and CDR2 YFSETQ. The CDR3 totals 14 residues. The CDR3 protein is CASSLRQLGETQYF. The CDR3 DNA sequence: TGCGCCAGCAGCTTGCGACAGCTAGGGGAGACCCAGTACTTC. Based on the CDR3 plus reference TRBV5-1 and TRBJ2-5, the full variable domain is KAGVTQTPRYLIKTRGQQVTLSCSPISGHRSVSWYQQTPGQGLQFLFEYFSETQRNKGNFPGRFSGRQFSNSRSEMNVSTLELGDSALYLCASSLRQLGETQYFGPGTRLLVL.

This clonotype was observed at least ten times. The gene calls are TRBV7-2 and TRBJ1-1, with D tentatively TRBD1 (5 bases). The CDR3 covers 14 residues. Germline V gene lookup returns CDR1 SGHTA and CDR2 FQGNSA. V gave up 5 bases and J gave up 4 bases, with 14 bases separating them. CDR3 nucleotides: TGTGCCAGCAGCCCCCGGCAGGGTTTCACTGAAGCTTTCTTT. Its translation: CASSPRQGFTEAFF.

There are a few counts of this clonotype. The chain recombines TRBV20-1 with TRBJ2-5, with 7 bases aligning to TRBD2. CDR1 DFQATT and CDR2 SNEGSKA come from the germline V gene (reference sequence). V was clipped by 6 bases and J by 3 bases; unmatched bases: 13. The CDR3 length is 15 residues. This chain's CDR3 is CSATGGRWSEETQYF. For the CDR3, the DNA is TGCAGTGCCACGGGAGGCCGATGGAGTGAAGAGACCCAGTACTTC.

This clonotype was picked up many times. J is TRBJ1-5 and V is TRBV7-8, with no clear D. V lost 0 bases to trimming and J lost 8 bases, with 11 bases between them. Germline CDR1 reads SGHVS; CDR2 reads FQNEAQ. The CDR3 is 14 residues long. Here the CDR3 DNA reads TGTGCCAGCAGCTTAGCCCCGAGGAGGGAGCCCCAGCATTTT. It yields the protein CASSLAPRREPQHF.

The CDR3 reads CASSIEAGFSYEQYF. The CDR3 DNA reads TGTGCCAGTAGTATAGAGGCGGGGTTCTCCTACGAGCAGTACTTC. The chain carries TRBV19 and TRBJ2-7; tentative D call: TRBD2 (6 bases). This CDR3 contains 15 residues. The germline gives CDR1 LNHDA, CDR2 SQIVND (reference sequence). Trimming took off 0 bases at V and 0 bases at J, with 9 bases between the two ends.

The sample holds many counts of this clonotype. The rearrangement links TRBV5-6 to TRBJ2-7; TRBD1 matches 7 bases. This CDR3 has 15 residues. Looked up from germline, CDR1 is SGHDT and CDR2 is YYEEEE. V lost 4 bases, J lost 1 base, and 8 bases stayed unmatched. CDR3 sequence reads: CASSGLTGNSYEQYF. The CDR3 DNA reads TGTGCCAGCAGCGGTCTGACAGGGAATTCCTACGAGCAGTACTTC.